The source of this T cell receptor beta chain is a study of T-cell memory formation after mild COVID-19. Study-level information: The study found TCR clusters largely donor specific.

TCRdb processed the 5' RACE reads anew with MiXCR; each CDR3 protein has one entry. The sample comprises under 200,000 distinct CDR3 sequences, 11% of which are singletons, and around 3.8% rests with the top ten. The CDR3 sequence is 13 residues long. V lost 4 bases and J 6 bases, leaving 11 bases between the germline ends. Germline loops: CDR1 SGHKS, CDR2 YYEKEE (reference sequence). This clonotype was recorded many times. This sequence originates from a man between 18 and 35 years old who had mild COVID-19 (a few samples of this study predate the infection). Cell type and time point are not known. Sequencing used PBMCs or a T cell subset sorted from them (not recorded which). V is TRBV5-5 and J is TRBJ2-4; D is tentatively TRBD1 or TRBD2 (5 bases each). In nucleotides, the CDR3 is TGTGCCAGCAGCGCAAGTGGGGGAAACATTCAGTACTTC. Its translation: CASSASGGNIQYF.